The TCR beta chain under discussion was sequenced for a study of blood T cell repertoires in COVID-19. Study-wide context: In each case, the material was cDNA or gDNA derived from T cells, B-cell-depleted T cells, or PBMCs.

The CDR3 loop spans 15 amino acids. CDR1 is MDHEN and CDR2 is SYDVKM in the germline V gene. V shed 5 bases, J shed 8 bases, and the junction held 11 bases outside the gene matches. Original methodology: Reference gene primer amplification in the assay estimated nucleated cell counts. Here immunoSEQ multiplex PCR was the method, and the copy in TCRdb shows in-frame clones only, minus some. V, J and clone size are those of that table, while D and trimming were read from the DNA. This table has some 150,000 clones, 60% to 85% appearing once. The clonotype originates from a man older than 75 with acute or convalescent COVID-19. The sample taken for sequencing was peripheral blood. The V gene is TRBV28, the J gene TRBJ1-4; 7 nucleotides line up with TRBD1. The CDR3 sequence: CASSDSGQSREKLFF. CDR3 coding DNA: TGTGCCAGCAGTGACTCGGGACAGTCGAGAGAAAAACTGTTTTTT.